The rows below give T cell receptor beta chains drawn from one sample of a study of T cells in tumors after PD-1 blockade. Libraries were prepared by immunoSEQ multiplex PCR; TCRdb keeps only in-frame clonotypes and omits some of them. The sample lists roughly 9,800 clones, approximately 61% seen once, with about 12% in the top ten. Source: tumor tissue, taken after anti-PD-1 treatment. The receptors derive from a human donor with basal cell carcinoma. Both conserved end residues are part of each CDR3. D genes are given only for firm matches. Clone sizes are given selectively: once, few, many, or a class where the clone is expanded.

v_gene: TRBV19; abundance: NA; d_gene: TRBD1; j_gene: TRBJ1-5; CDR3nt: TGTGCCAGTAGTATAGAACAGGGGAGAAATCAGCCCCAGCATTTT; CDR3aa: CASSIEQGRNQPQHF
v_gene: TRBV19; abundance: NA; d_gene: NA; j_gene: TRBJ2-3; CDR3nt: TGTGCCAGTAGTAGAGGGGGCACAGATACGCAGTATTTT; CDR3aa: CASSRGGTDTQYF
v_gene: TRBV18; abundance: NA; d_gene: TRBD1; j_gene: TRBJ2-7; CDR3nt: TGTGCCAGCTCCCAAGGACAGGGCTACGAGCAGTACTTC; CDR3aa: CASSQGQGYEQYF
v_gene: TRBV20-1; abundance: few; d_gene: NA; j_gene: TRBJ2-7; CDR3nt: TGCAGTGCTAGTGGATGGGAGACCTACGAGCAGTACTTC; CDR3aa: CSASGWETYEQYF
v_gene: TRBV2; abundance: NA; d_gene: NA; j_gene: TRBJ1-1; CDR3nt: TGTGCCAGCAGTGATTCCACTGAAGCTTTCTTT; CDR3aa: CASSDSTEAFF
v_gene: TRBV9; abundance: NA; d_gene: NA; j_gene: TRBJ2-1; CDR3nt: TGTGCCAGCAGCGTAGGTGTCTCGGGCGATGAGCAGTTCTTC; CDR3aa: CASSVGVSGDEQFF
v_gene: TRBV7-3; abundance: NA; d_gene: TRBD1; j_gene: TRBJ2-7; CDR3nt: TGTGCCAGCAGCTTAACGACAGGGTACGAGCAGTACTTC; CDR3aa: CASSLTTGYEQYF
v_gene: TRBV10-2; abundance: few; d_gene: NA; j_gene: TRBJ2-1; CDR3nt: TGCGCCAGCAGACTCGGACAGCCCAATGAGCAGTTCTTC; CDR3aa: CASRLGQPNEQFF
v_gene: TRBV6-6; abundance: NA; d_gene: NA; j_gene: TRBJ2-3; CDR3nt: TGTGCCAGCAGTTACATCCAGGGTGGTATCACAGATACGCAGTATTTT; CDR3aa: CASSYIQGGITDTQYF
v_gene: TRBV4-3; abundance: NA; d_gene: NA; j_gene: TRBJ1-1; CDR3nt: TGCGCCAGCAGCAGGAGGGTGGAGACTGAAGCTTTCTTT; CDR3aa: CASSRRVETEAFF
v_gene: TRBV2; abundance: large; d_gene: NA; j_gene: TRBJ2-1; CDR3nt: TGTGCCAGCAGTAGGTTCATTGGTGGGAATGAGCAGTTCTTC; CDR3aa: CASSRFIGGNEQFF
v_gene: TRBV3-1/TRBV3-2; abundance: large; d_gene: TRBD1; j_gene: TRBJ1-5; CDR3nt: TGTGCCAGCAGCCAAAGGACAGGGGGTGGCAATCAGCCCCAGCATTTT; CDR3aa: CASSQRTGGGNQPQHF
v_gene: TRBV2; abundance: NA; d_gene: NA; j_gene: TRBJ1-2; CDR3nt: TGTGCCAGCATTCCGTCGTCAGATTCTCTTGGCTACACCTTC; CDR3aa: CASIPSSDSLGYTF
v_gene: TRBV7-2; abundance: few; d_gene: NA; j_gene: TRBJ2-7; CDR3nt: TGTGCCAGCAGCTTAGGGCAGTTTGCCTACGAGCAGTACTTC; CDR3aa: CASSLGQFAYEQYF
v_gene: TRBV30; abundance: NA; d_gene: TRBD1; j_gene: TRBJ2-7; CDR3nt: TGTGCCTGGAGTTGGCAGGGGGCCCTGGATCGGTTCGGGCAGTACTTC; CDR3aa: CAWSWQGALDRFGQYF
v_gene: TRBV6-5; abundance: NA; d_gene: TRBD1; j_gene: TRBJ1-4; CDR3nt: TGTGCCAGCAGTTACCGGGACAGGGGGGATGAAAAACTGTTTTTT; CDR3aa: CASSYRDRGDEKLFF
v_gene: TRBV6-5; abundance: medium-sized; d_gene: NA; j_gene: TRBJ1-5; CDR3nt: TGTGCCAGCAGTTACGCGGCGGGGAGGAATCAGCCCCAGCATTTT; CDR3aa: CASSYAAGRNQPQHF
v_gene: TRBV19; abundance: NA; d_gene: TRBD1; j_gene: TRBJ1-6; CDR3nt: TGTGCCAGTAGTATAGAAGGGACAGGGCGTTCACCCCTCCACTTT; CDR3aa: CASSIEGTGRSPLHF
v_gene: TRBV6-2/TRBV6-3; abundance: large; d_gene: NA; j_gene: TRBJ1-1; CDR3nt: TGTGCCAGCAGTTTCCAGGGGACCACTGAAGCTTTCTTT; CDR3aa: CASSFQGTTEAFF
v_gene: TRBV6-2/TRBV6-3; abundance: NA; d_gene: TRBD2; j_gene: TRBJ2-1; CDR3nt: TGTGCCAGCAGTTACCTAGCGGGGGGGCGGAATGAGCAGTTCTTC; CDR3aa: CASSYLAGGRNEQFF
v_gene: TRBV6-2/TRBV6-3; abundance: NA; d_gene: NA; j_gene: TRBJ2-3; CDR3nt: TGTGCCAGCAGTTACTCGCCGGTCTCTTATACGCAGTATTTT; CDR3aa: CASSYSPVSYTQYF
v_gene: TRBV29-1; abundance: medium-sized; d_gene: TRBD2; j_gene: TRBJ2-7; CDR3nt: TGCAGCGTCGGGACTAGCGTTAACTACGAGCAGTACTTC; CDR3aa: CSVGTSVNYEQYF
v_gene: TRBV7-8; abundance: NA; d_gene: TRBD1; j_gene: TRBJ2-2; CDR3nt: TGTGCCAGCAGCAGGGGGCAAGGCACCGGGGAGCTGTTTTTT; CDR3aa: CASSRGQGTGELFF
v_gene: TRBV30; abundance: NA; d_gene: NA; j_gene: TRBJ2-7; CDR3nt: TGTGCCTGGAGCAGGGGGGGGGACTACGAGCAGTACTTC; CDR3aa: CAWSRGGDYEQYF
v_gene: TRBV6-2/TRBV6-3; abundance: NA; d_gene: NA; j_gene: TRBJ1-6; CDR3nt: TGTGCCAGCAGTTACGGCTGGGAGGGGAATTCACCCCTCCACTTT; CDR3aa: CASSYGWEGNSPLHF
v_gene: TRBV7-3; abundance: NA; d_gene: TRBD2; j_gene: TRBJ2-1; CDR3nt: TGTGCCAGCAGCTTATCTCCTAGCGGGGTGGGGTGGTACAATGAGCAGTTCTTC; CDR3aa: CASSLSPSGVGWYNEQFF
v_gene: TRBV18; abundance: NA; d_gene: TRBD1; j_gene: TRBJ2-7; CDR3nt: TGTGCCAGCTCACAGGGACAGAAAGCCTACGAGCAGTACTTC; CDR3aa: CASSQGQKAYEQYF
v_gene: TRBV11-3; abundance: few; d_gene: NA; j_gene: TRBJ2-5; CDR3nt: TGTGCCAGCAGTTCGCGAGAGACCCAGTACTTC; CDR3aa: CASSSRETQYF
v_gene: TRBV2; abundance: NA; d_gene: TRBD2; j_gene: TRBJ2-1; CDR3nt: TGTGCCAGCAGTCAACTCGGACTAGCGGCATTTAATGAGCAGTTCTTC; CDR3aa: CASSQLGLAAFNEQFF
v_gene: TRBV28; abundance: NA; d_gene: NA; j_gene: TRBJ1-1; CDR3nt: TGTGCCATTAAGGACACAATGAGGACTGAAGCTTTCTTT; CDR3aa: CAIKDTMRTEAFF
v_gene: TRBV19; abundance: NA; d_gene: NA; j_gene: TRBJ1-1; CDR3nt: TGTGCCAGTAGTCCGACGGAGAACACTGAAGCTTTCTTT; CDR3aa: CASSPTENTEAFF
v_gene: TRBV18; abundance: NA; d_gene: NA; j_gene: TRBJ1-4; CDR3nt: TGTGCCAGCTCACCAGACGGTAATGAAAAACTGTTTTTT; CDR3aa: CASSPDGNEKLFF
v_gene: TRBV10-3; abundance: few; d_gene: NA; j_gene: TRBJ1-2; CDR3nt: TGTGCCATCAGTGGAGGACTTACTAACTATGGCTACACCTTC; CDR3aa: CAISGGLTNYGYTF
v_gene: TRBV9; abundance: NA; d_gene: NA; j_gene: TRBJ2-2; CDR3nt: TGTGCCAGCAGCGCGTATATCAACACCGGGGAGCTGTTTTTT; CDR3aa: CASSAYINTGELFF
v_gene: TRBV6-2/TRBV6-3; abundance: NA; d_gene: NA; j_gene: TRBJ1-5; CDR3nt: TGTGCCAGCAGTTACGGGGTTTATAGCAATCAGCCCCAGCATTTT; CDR3aa: CASSYGVYSNQPQHF
v_gene: TRBV5-5; abundance: NA; d_gene: TRBD2; j_gene: TRBJ2-5; CDR3nt: TGTGCCAGCAGCTTGCAAGGGACTAGCCGAGAGACCCAGTACTTC; CDR3aa: CASSLQGTSRETQYF
v_gene: TRBV3-1/TRBV3-2; abundance: NA; d_gene: NA; j_gene: TRBJ1-1; CDR3nt: TGTGCCAGCAGCCAAGTAACCCGACCGAACACTGAAGCTTTCTTT; CDR3aa: CASSQVTRPNTEAFF
v_gene: TRBV19; abundance: NA; d_gene: NA; j_gene: TRBJ1-2; CDR3nt: TGTGCCAGTACGGCAAGACAGGATACTAACTATGGCTACACCTTC; CDR3aa: CASTARQDTNYGYTF
v_gene: TRBV14; abundance: medium-sized; d_gene: NA; j_gene: TRBJ1-1; CDR3nt: TGTGCCAGCAGCCTCGCGGGCATGAACACTGAAGCTTTCTTT; CDR3aa: CASSLAGMNTEAFF
v_gene: TRBV18; abundance: NA; d_gene: NA; j_gene: TRBJ1-2; CDR3nt: TGTGCCAGCTCACCACCGACAGCCTCTAACTATGGCTACACCTTC; CDR3aa: CASSPPTASNYGYTF
v_gene: TRBV29-1; abundance: NA; d_gene: NA; j_gene: TRBJ1-4; CDR3nt: TGCAGCGTTGAAGGGTCCGGGAATAATGAAAAACTGTTTTTT; CDR3aa: CSVEGSGNNEKLFF
v_gene: TRBV7-2; abundance: NA; d_gene: NA; j_gene: TRBJ2-2; CDR3nt: TGTGCCAGCAGTCCTCCCGGGACAAGGAAGACCGGGGAGCTGTTTTTT; CDR3aa: CASSPPGTRKTGELFF
v_gene: TRBV7-2; abundance: NA; d_gene: NA; j_gene: TRBJ1-2; CDR3nt: TGTGCCAGCAGCCTCGCGGCGGACGACTATGGCTACACCTTC; CDR3aa: CASSLAADDYGYTF
v_gene: TRBV9; abundance: NA; d_gene: NA; j_gene: TRBJ2-1; CDR3nt: TGTGCCAGCGGACCCCTGGGCCTAATCTACAATGAGCAGTTCTTC; CDR3aa: CASGPLGLIYNEQFF
v_gene: TRBV6-2/TRBV6-3; abundance: NA; d_gene: NA; j_gene: TRBJ2-7; CDR3nt: TGTGCCAGCAGTTACCCGGCTAGCGACTACGAGCAGTACTTC; CDR3aa: CASSYPASDYEQYF
v_gene: TRBV24-1; abundance: medium-sized; d_gene: NA; j_gene: TRBJ1-2; CDR3nt: TGTGCCACCAGTGATGCCGGGAAATCCAACTATGGCTACACCTTC; CDR3aa: CATSDAGKSNYGYTF
v_gene: TRBV6-5; abundance: NA; d_gene: TRBD1; j_gene: TRBJ1-2; CDR3nt: TGTGCCAGCAGACGGTCGACAGGGGTGAGCTATGGCTACACCTTC; CDR3aa: CASRRSTGVSYGYTF